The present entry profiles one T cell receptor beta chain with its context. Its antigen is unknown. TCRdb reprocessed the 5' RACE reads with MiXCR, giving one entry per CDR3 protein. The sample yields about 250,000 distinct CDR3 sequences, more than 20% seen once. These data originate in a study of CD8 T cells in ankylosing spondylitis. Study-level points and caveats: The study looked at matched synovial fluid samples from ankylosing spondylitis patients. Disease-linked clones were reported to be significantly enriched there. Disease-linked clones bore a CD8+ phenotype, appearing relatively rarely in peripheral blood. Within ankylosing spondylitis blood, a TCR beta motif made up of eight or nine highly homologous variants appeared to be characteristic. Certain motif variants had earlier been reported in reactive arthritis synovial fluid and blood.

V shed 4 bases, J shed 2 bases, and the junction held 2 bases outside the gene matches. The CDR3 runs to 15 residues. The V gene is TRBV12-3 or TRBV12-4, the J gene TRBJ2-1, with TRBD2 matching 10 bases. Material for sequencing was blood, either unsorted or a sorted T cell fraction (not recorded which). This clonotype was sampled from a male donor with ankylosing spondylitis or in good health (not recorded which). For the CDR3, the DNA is TGTGCCAGCAGTTACCTAGCGGGGGCCTACAATGAGCAGTTCTTC. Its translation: CASSYLAGAYNEQFF.